This T cell receptor beta chain was documented in a study of T cell responses to AZD1222 COVID-19 vaccine. The CDR3 extends over 13 amino acids. Germline CDR1 and CDR2: MNHEY and SVGAGI. The V gene lost 4 bases and the J gene lost 1 base, with 7 bases spanning the gap. TCRdb keeps only in-frame clones here, not all; method: immunoSEQ multiplex PCR. The sample contains around 140,000 clones, roughly 89% of which appear only once. The TCR comes from an adult in good health. The sample here was peripheral blood, taken on day 0 of AZD1222 vaccination. The gene calls are TRBV6-5 and TRBJ1-1, with D hard to call. In nucleotides, the CDR3 is TGTGCCAGCAGTTTGACCGCGAACACTGAAGCTTTCTTT. Translating it yields CASSLTANTEAFF.